The 32 T cell receptor beta chains below all came from one sample that was sequenced in a study of identifying expanded T cells in peripheral blood (dated by TCRdb to between 2019 and 2020). Libraries were made using the immunoSEQ multiplex PCR assay. TCRdb retrieved this table from immuneACCESS and kept in-frame rearrangements only. Not all clones are present; in checked studies, unresolved V genes account for under half, and no reason is known for the remainder. Within this sample are tens of thousands of clones, with roughly four fifths of them counted one time only. About 15% of the sample is in the top ten clones. Sequencing input: blood. These receptors all stem from a person aged 18 to 69 in good health.

The CDR3 sequence is CASSSGLVQGNEQFF. The CDR3 nucleotides read TGCGCCAGCAGCTCCGGACTAGTCCAGGGGAATGAGCAGTTCTTC. The chain carries TRBV5-1 and TRBJ2-1; possible D gene TRBD2, 7 bases. Trimming pared 3 bases from V and 7 bases from J, leaving 17 bases between. This CDR3 has 15 residues. Germline loops: CDR1 SGHRS, CDR2 YFSETQ.

This rearrangement joins TRBV7-2 to TRBJ2-3, with TRBD2 identical over 8 bases. The CDR3 covers 15 residues. After removal of 4 bases from V and 2 bases from J, the junction contained 5 bases not matched to a gene. Germline V lookup: CDR1 SGHTA, CDR2 FQGNSA. CDR3 DNA sequence: TGTGCCAGCAGCTCGACTAGCGTATACACAGATACGCAGTATTTT. The encoded protein is CASSSTSVYTDTQYF.

The chain is built from TRBV20-1 and TRBJ1-3; D not certain. The CDR3 contains 11 residues. The germline V gene encodes CDR1 DFQATT and CDR2 SNEGSKA (reference sequence). V lost 5 bases and J lost 4, with 6 bases in between. The CDR3 DNA follows: TGCAGTGCTGAGAGAGGAAACACCATATATTTT. Residues: CSAERGNTIYF.

The chain carries TRBV29-1 and TRBJ2-3, with a tentative D call TRBD2 (5 bases). CDR3 length: 14 residues. V was clipped by 6 bases and J by 0 bases, with 13 bases between them. The germline gives CDR1 SQVTM, CDR2 ANQGSEA. CDR3 in DNA: TGCAGCGTCCGAGCGGCGTACAGCACAGATACGCAGTATTTT. It translates to CSVRAAYSTDTQYF.

J is TRBJ1-1 and V is TRBV6-1; weak D call: TRBD1 (6 bases). CDR1 and CDR2 (germline): MNHNS, SASEGT. V lost 1 base, J lost 8 bases, and 14 bases lay in between. The CDR3 is 14 amino acids. CDR3 coding DNA: TGTGCCAGCAGTGAAGTCGGACAGAACCTCGAAGCTTTCTTT. Its protein product is CASSEVGQNLEAFF.

This sequence joins TRBV11-2 and TRBJ2-3, with TRBD2 identical over 11 bases. CDR1 is SGHAT, CDR2 FQNNGV, per germline. The CDR3 is 16 amino acids. V dropped 5 bases and J dropped 3; count of bases not matched to a gene: 7. This CDR3 reads CASSPGTSGMTDTQYF. The CDR3 DNA sequence: TGTGCCAGCAGCCCCGGGACTAGCGGAATGACAGATACGCAGTATTTT.

The chain employs TRBV2 and TRBJ2-5; 9 bases are a match to TRBD1. The CDR3 spans 13 residues. CDR1 and CDR2 (germline): SNHLY, FYNNEI. V shed 6 bases and J 5 bases; nucleotides not matched to a gene: 4. As DNA, the CDR3 is TGTGCCAGCAGGACAGGGGGGTCGGAGACCCAGTACTTC. This codes for CASRTGGSETQYF.

This sequence joins TRBV6-1 and TRBJ2-2; 13 nucleotides align to TRBD2. CDR1 and CDR2 (germline): MNHNS, SASEGT. The CDR3 spans 18 residues. Trimming took 3 bases from V and 2 from J; bases not matched to a gene: 6. The CDR3 bases are TGTGCCAGCAGTGACTGGACTAGCGGGGGAGTAAACACCGGGGAGCTGTTTTTT. Translated, it gives CASSDWTSGGVNTGELFF.

V and J are TRBV5-6 and TRBJ2-5, with TRBD2 matching 11 bases. Looked up from germline, CDR1 is SGHDT and CDR2 is YYEEEE. This CDR3 contains 16 residues. The junction had 8 bases not matched to a gene; V was cut back by 3 bases and J by 4 bases. The CDR3 is CASSSLLAGDGETQYF. CDR3 sequence (DNA): TGTGCCAGCAGCTCGTTACTAGCGGGAGATGGAGAGACCCAGTACTTC.

As DNA, the CDR3 is TGTGCCAGCAGCTTAAGCGGGGGGGCTCCCTACAATGAGCAGTTCTTC. It is translated as CASSLSGGAPYNEQFF. The chain has TRBV7-3 and TRBJ2-1; the match to TRBD2 covers 9 bases. Germline V gene data show CDR1 as SGHTA and CDR2 as FQGTGA. The CDR3 has 16 amino acids. The J segment lost 2 bases and the V segment lost 1 base, leaving 3 bases of the junction unmatched.

This clone was seen a few times. CDR3 nucleotide sequence: TGTGCCAGCAGGTCCCAGGGGGAAGTTCGCACAGATACGCAGTATTTT. Translation gives CASRSQGEVRTDTQYF. The chain employs TRBV7-2 and TRBJ2-3; 7 nucleotides align to TRBD1. V dropped 6 bases and J dropped 1; count of bases not matched to a gene: 10. The germline CDR1 and CDR2 sequences are SGHTA and FQGNSA. The CDR3 has 16 amino acids. The variable domain in full, completed from reference TRBV7-2 and TRBJ2-3, reads GAGVSQSPSNKVTEKGKDVELRCDPISGHTALYWYRQSLGQGLEFLIYFQGNSAPDKSGLPSDRFSAERTGGSVSTLTIQRTQQEDSAVYLCASRSQGEVRTDTQYFGPGTRLTVL.

This chain uses TRBV9 with TRBJ2-3; D possibly corresponds to TRBD2 (6 bases). V was clipped by 3 bases and J by 3 bases, with 17 bases between them. Germline V gives CDR1 SGDLS, CDR2 YYNGEE. This CDR3 spans 16 amino acids. The CDR3 nucleotides read TGTGCCAGCAGCGCCGGGACTCCGGAACGGACAGATACGCAGTATTTT. Translation gives CASSAGTPERTDTQYF. Together with reference TRBV9 and TRBJ2-3, the CDR3 gives the full variable domain: DSGVTQTPKHLITATGQRVTLRCSPRSGDLSVYWYQQSLDQGLQFLIQYYNGEERAKGNILERFSAQQFPDLHSELNLSSLELGDSALYFCASSAGTPERTDTQYFGPGTRLTVL.

The CDR3 coding sequence is TGCGCCAGCAGCTTGGCTGGCAGTGTAAGGTTGGACACCGGGGAGCTGTTTTTT. Protein product: CASSLAGSVRLDTGELFF. The gene calls are TRBV5-1 and TRBJ2-2; D gene uncertain. The CDR3 consists of 18 residues. Trimming removed 0 bases from V and 3 bases from J, with 18 bases in between. Per germline, CDR1 SGHRS and CDR2 YFSETQ.

The chain combines TRBV5-1 with TRBJ2-1; 7 nucleotides match TRBD1. Per the germline V gene, CDR1 is SGHRS and CDR2 is YFSETQ. The CDR3 has 16 residues. With 5 bases clipped from V and 7 bases from J, the junction kept 15 bases outside the gene matches. Here the CDR3 reads CASSKDVAQGSNEQFF. In DNA form, the CDR3 reads TGCGCCAGCAGTAAAGACGTCGCACAGGGGAGTAATGAGCAGTTCTTC.

The rearrangement links TRBV20-1 to TRBJ2-5, with D perhaps TRBD2 (5 bases). This CDR3 is 11 amino acids long. From germline, CDR1 is DFQATT and CDR2 SNEGSKA (reference sequence). The V end lost 5 bases, the J end lost 6 bases, and 10 bases lay between the germline ends. CDR3: CSAPRGQTQYF. In nucleotides, the CDR3 is TGCAGTGCTCCCCGAGGGCAGACCCAGTACTTC.

V and J are TRBV18 and TRBJ1-1; 7 nucleotides agree with TRBD1. The length of the CDR3 is 13 residues. Trimming removed 6 bases from V and 11 bases from J; junction bases left unmatched: 12. Germline CDR1 is KGHSH and CDR2 is LQKENI. Here the CDR3 reads CASSWDSGVDAFF. The CDR3 bases are TGTGCCAGCTCGTGGGACAGCGGAGTAGACGCTTTCTTT.

The rearrangement joins TRBV18 to TRBJ1-6; the D gene is possibly TRBD1 (5 bases). The CDR3 covers 16 residues. The ends were cut back, 6 bases at V and 7 bases at J, with 19 bases in the middle. Germline lookup yields CDR1 KGHSH and CDR2 LQKENI. CDR3 DNA sequence: TGTGCCAGCTCCCTCGGGACCGGGGGAGCAAATTCACCCCTCCACTTT. It translates to CASSLGTGGANSPLHF.

This clone is a singleton in its sample. V gene TRBV11-3 combines with J gene TRBJ2-1; 14 nucleotides align to TRBD2. The CDR3 runs to 15 residues. V shed 5 bases, J shed 7 bases, and the junction held 4 bases outside the gene matches. The germline CDR1 and CDR2 sequences are SGHNT and YENEEA. CDR3: CASSAGTSGGNEQFF. The DNA of the CDR3 is TGTGCCAGCAGCGCCGGGACTAGCGGGGGAAATGAGCAGTTCTTC.

V and J are TRBV9 and TRBJ1-3; D gene ambiguous. Germline CDR1 SGDLS, CDR2 YYNGEE. The V gene lost 0 bases and the J gene lost 4 bases, with 11 bases spanning the gap. This CDR3 region has 15 residues. CDR3 region: CASSVGEGPGNTIYF. The DNA for the CDR3 is TGTGCCAGCAGCGTAGGTGAGGGCCCCGGAAACACCATATATTTT.

The chain recombines TRBV5-6 with TRBJ1-1; no definite D call. Germline values: CDR1 SGHDT, CDR2 YYEEEE. The V and J ends lost 0 bases and 0 bases respectively, with 12 bases between them. CDR3 length: 16 amino acids. The CDR3 bases are TGTGCCAGCAGCTTGGCCGGGCTGGGGTTGAACACTGAAGCTTTCTTT. The encoded protein is CASSLAGLGLNTEAFF.

The gene calls are TRBV6-5 and TRBJ2-1; TRBD1 aligns across 10 bases. CDR1 is MNHEY and CDR2 is SVGAGI in the germline V gene. V lost 4 bases, J lost 5 bases, and 8 bases stayed unmatched. CDR3 size: 16 residues. CDR3 sequence (DNA): TGTGCCAGCAGTTCAGGCCGGGACAGGGGCAACAATGAGCAGTTCTTC. This sequence encodes CASSSGRDRGNNEQFF.

This clone was detected only once. This chain links TRBV21-1 with TRBJ1-2; the table's D call TRBD1 went unverified against the DNA. TRBV21-1 is described as a pseudogene. This CDR3 has 18 amino acids. CDR3 protein: CASSKEIVDRPSNYGYTF. In DNA form, the CDR3 reads TGTGCCAGCAGCAAAGAGATAGTAGACAGGCCCTCCAACTATGGCTACACCTTC.

The CDR3 DNA follows: TGTGCCAGCAGCTTTTCACGGGGGGCCTACAATGAGCAGTTCTTC. This translates into CASSFSRGAYNEQFF. The chain carries TRBV7-9 and TRBJ2-1; 7 bases match TRBD2. The CDR3 contains 15 residues. Germline assignment: CDR1 SEHNR and CDR2 FQNEAQ (reference sequence). The V and J ends lost 3 bases and 2 bases, in that order; junction bases with no gene match: 4.

V is TRBV6-6 and J is TRBJ1-1, with 9 nucleotides matching TRBD1. The CDR3 totals 13 residues. Germline CDR1 MNHNY, CDR2 SVGAGI (reference sequence). V dropped 6 bases and J dropped 13; count of bases not matched to a gene: 12. DNA for the CDR3: TGTGCCAGCAGACGACCGGGACAGGGAGGGGTTTTCTTT. Translated, it gives CASRRPGQGGVFF.

CDR3 sequence reads: CASRGGQGNNEQFF. DNA for the CDR3: TGCGCCAGCAGGGGGGGACAGGGAAACAATGAGCAGTTCTTC. This chain connects TRBV10-2 to TRBJ2-1, with 9 nucleotides matching TRBD1. The CDR3 extends over 14 amino acids. The germline CDR1 and CDR2 sequences are WSHSY and SAAADI. J gave up 5 bases and V 6 bases, and 5 bases lay outside the gene matches.

The sample holds one count of this clone. The chain couples TRBV5-4 to TRBJ1-2, with TRBD1 matching over 9 bases. V shed 2 bases, J shed 6 bases, and the junction held 5 bases outside the gene matches. Germline CDR1 reads SGHNT; CDR2 reads YYREEE (reference sequence). The CDR3 covers 14 residues. The CDR3, as DNA: TGTGCCAGCAGCTTAATGGACAGGGGCCATGGCTACACCTTC. Encoded protein: CASSLMDRGHGYTF.

This chain connects TRBV7-2 to TRBJ2-2; possibly TRBD1 or TRBD2 for D (5 bases each). V was cut by 5 bases and J by 1 base, with 11 bases left in between. This CDR3 has 15 residues. Germline lookup yields CDR1 SGHTA and CDR2 FQGNSA. CDR3 region: CASSTGPRNTGELFF. DNA for the CDR3: TGTGCCAGCAGCACGGGACCAAGGAACACCGGGGAGCTGTTTTTT.

Points on this clone: Other nucleotide sequences from this sample produce the same CDR3. CDR3 DNA sequence: TGTGCCAGCTCACCTGGACAGGGAGACAATCAGCCCCAGCATTTT. Translation: CASSPGQGDNQPQHF. The genes are TRBV18 and TRBJ1-5; 8 bases match TRBD1. J was trimmed by 3 bases and V by 3 bases; bases with no gene match: 4. The CDR3 has 15 amino acids. Germline V gene data show CDR1 as KGHSH and CDR2 as LQKENI. Full variable domain (rest looked up from reference TRBV18 and TRBJ1-5): NAGVMQNPRHLVRRRGQEARLRCSPMKGHSHVYWYRQLPEEGLKFMVYLQKENIIDESGMPKERFSAEFPKEGPSILRIQQVVRGDSAAYFCASSPGQGDNQPQHFGDGTRLSIL.

The chain links TRBV29-1 to TRBJ1-3, with a possible D match to TRBD1 (6 bases). The length of the CDR3 is 13 residues. Germline loops: CDR1 SQVTM, CDR2 ANQGSEA. Trimming pared 6 bases from V and 1 base from J, leaving 10 bases between. CDR3: CSVSGDSGNTIYF. For the CDR3, the DNA is TGCAGCGTCTCAGGGGATTCTGGAAACACCATATATTTT. The full variable domain, completed using reference TRBV29-1 and TRBJ1-3, is SAVISQKPSRDICQRGTSLTIQCQVDSQVTMMFWYRQQPGQSLTLIATANQGSEATYESGFVIDKFPISRPNLTFSTLTVSNMSPEDSSIYLCSVSGDSGNTIYFGEGSWLTVV.

This chain uses TRBV7-8 with TRBJ1-1; perhaps TRBD1 as D (6 bases). The CDR3 is 14 amino acids. Germline-derived CDR1 and CDR2 are SGHVS and FQNEAQ. Trimming took off 7 bases at V and 3 bases at J, with 15 bases between the two ends. The CDR3, as DNA: TGTGCCAGCACCTATTTGAGGGGGGACACTGAAGCTTTCTTT. It encodes CASTYLRGDTEAFF.

The chain recombines TRBV18 with TRBJ1-1, with D unclear. V lost 2 bases and J 3 bases, leaving 10 bases between the germline ends. CDR3 length: 14 residues. CDR1 KGHSH and CDR2 LQKENI come from the germline V gene. CDR3 bases: TGTGCCAGCTCACCATTTGAATCGGACACTGAAGCTTTCTTT. It specifies CASSPFESDTEAFF.

The rearrangement uses TRBV11-3 and TRBJ2-1; 12 bases are a match to TRBD2. This CDR3 has 16 residues. V shed 4 bases and J 12 bases; nucleotides not matched to a gene: 13. Germline assignment: CDR1 SGHNT and CDR2 YENEEA. The CDR3 loop is CASSSTALAGGTGQFF. Written as DNA, the CDR3 is TGTGCCAGCAGCTCAACCGCCCTAGCGGGAGGGACGGGGCAGTTCTTC.